This record looks at one T cell receptor (beta chain) sequence and its context. The length of the CDR3 is 17 residues. V gave up 5 bases and J gave up 1 base; unmatched junction bases: 11. Per the germline V gene, CDR1 is SGHTA and CDR2 is FQGNSA. This record belongs to a study of blood T cell repertoires in COVID-19. In the authors' methods: Estimates of nucleated cell counts were drawn from the amplification of reference gene primers. Some clones are missing from TCRdb's copy, which holds only in-frame ones; the method was immunoSEQ multiplex PCR. Clone size and the V and J calls come from that table; the DNA yielded D and trimming. Counted here are just over 250,000 clones, about 91% occurring once; the ten biggest clones make up approximately 2.6%.

This chain connects TRBV7-2 to TRBJ2-3; 8 positions agree with TRBD2. Sequences were obtained from peripheral blood. This TCR was recovered from a person aged 18-35 years with COVID-19, enrolled during active disease. This CDR3 reads CASSRTSGHSGTDTQYF. The DNA of the CDR3 is TGTGCCAGCAGCCGTACTAGCGGCCACTCGGGCACAGATACGCAGTATTTT. Together with reference TRBV7-2 and TRBJ2-3, the CDR3 gives the full variable domain: GAGVSQSPSNKVTEKGKDVELRCDPISGHTALYWYRQSLGQGLEFLIYFQGNSAPDKSGLPSDRFSAERTGGSVSTLTIQRTQQEDSAVYLCASSRTSGHSGTDTQYFGPGTRLTVL.